What follows describes a single T cell receptor beta chain. What it binds is unknown. The source of the sample is a study of beta chain features in type 1 diabetes. Study overall: Cells sorted and examined across all samples totaled around 110,000,000.

The study reverse transcribed the entire isolated RNA, so it sequenced expressed TCRB transcripts. TCRdb keeps only in-frame clones here, not all; method: immunoSEQ multiplex PCR. The data contain a few hundred thousand clones, around an eighth of them seen just once; the ten biggest clones take up about 0.01%. Germline assignment: CDR1 SGHTA and CDR2 FQGNSA. The CDR3 sequence is 15 residues long. J lost 1 base, V lost 5 bases, and 2 bases had no gene match. Whole-study findings and limits: TCRB CDR3 length was moderately but significantly reduced in all four CD4+ subsets of Type 1 diabetes patients.

Sequenced input: naive CD4+ T cells from blood. The J gene is TRBJ2-1, the V gene TRBV7-2; 10 bases align to TRBD2. This clonotype originated in a woman in her late teens or twenties with type 1 diabetes. The CDR3 spells CASSLSGRSYNEQFF. CDR3 in DNA: TGTGCCAGCAGCCTTAGCGGGAGGTCCTACAATGAGCAGTTCTTC.